This T cell receptor (beta chain) was profiled in a study of T cells after yellow fever vaccination. Whole-study findings and limits: Researchers cautioned that FACS-sorted repertoires could harbor abundant clonotypes contaminating from the bulk population.

Trimming took 6 bases from V and 1 from J, leaving 15 bases between them. The CDR3 is 15 amino acids. In germline, CDR1 is DFQATT, CDR2 SNEGSKA (reference sequence). One entry per CDR3 protein results from TCRdb running MiXCR on the 5' RACE reads. The data contain hundreds of thousands of distinct CDR3 sequences, 6.2% of them singletons. This clonotype showed up just a few times. Its antigen is currently unknown. The sequence came from a man aged 25 to 40 who received the YFV17D yellow fever vaccine. The chain is built from TRBV20-1 and TRBJ2-2, with D perhaps TRBD2 (6 bases). Material: PBMCs, obtained 5 days after the yellow fever booster vaccination. CDR3 protein: CSAEGILVNTGELFF. CDR3 in DNA: TGCAGTGCGGAGGGGATCTTGGTGAACACCGGGGAGCTGTTTTTT.